The rows below give T cell receptor beta chains drawn from one sample of a study of blood T cell repertoires in COVID-19. TCRdb's table, derived via immunoSEQ multiplex PCR, lists solely in-frame clones and lacks some. The data hold about 200,000 clones, with around nine tenths observed a single time. The sample comprised peripheral blood. The source of these receptors is a man between 18 and 35 years old with active or convalescent COVID-19. CDR3s include the opening cysteine and the closing phenylalanine or tryptophan. A D gene is named only where the DNA matches it firmly. Only part of the rows carry a size: once, few, many, or a class if the clone is expanded.

>.|TRBD1|TRBV19|TRBJ1-3
CASQGVRAGNTIYF
TGTGCCAGTCAGGGGGTGCGAGCTGGAAACACCATATATTTT
>.|.|TRBV29-1|TRBJ1-2
CSVASYGYGYTF
TGCAGCGTTGCGTCCTATGGCTATGGCTACACCTTC
>.|TRBD2|TRBV2|TRBJ2-3
CASEGSGASTDTQYF
TGTGCCAGCGAAGGGAGCGGGGCGAGCACAGATACGCAGTATTTT
>.|TRBD2|TRBV28|TRBJ2-2
CASFRLAGDTGELFF
TGTGCCAGCTTCAGGCTAGCGGGAGACACCGGGGAGCTGTTTTTT
>few|.|TRBV6-5|TRBJ1-1
CASSPRRGSEAFF
TGTGCCAGCAGCCCGAGAAGGGGGTCTGAAGCTTTCTTT
>.|TRBD1|TRBV18|TRBJ1-6
CASSPGGTVNSPLHF
TGTGCCAGCTCACCAGGAGGGACAGTTAATTCACCCCTCCACTTT
>.|.|TRBV30|TRBJ1-6
CAWTSSYNSPLHF
TGTGCCTGGACGAGCTCCTATAATTCACCCCTCCACTTT
>.|TRBD2|TRBV3-1/TRBV3-2|TRBJ2-1
CASSLLGSGNNEQFF
TGTGCCAGCAGCCTGCTGGGTAGCGGGAACAATGAGCAGTTCTTC
>.|.|TRBV29-1|TRBJ2-5
CSVFTMGETQYF
TGCAGCGTTTTTACTATGGGAGAGACCCAGTACTTC
>.|TRBD1|TRBV11-3|TRBJ1-1
CASSYTGGTEAFF
TGTGCCAGCAGCTACACAGGGGGCACTGAAGCTTTCTTT
>.|TRBD2|TRBV6-4|TRBJ2-2
CASTRKRTSGGTNTGELFF
TGTGCCAGCACCAGAAAACGGACTAGCGGGGGAACGAACACCGGGGAGCTGTTTTTT
>.|TRBD1|TRBV18|TRBJ1-1
CASSPGQGQLNTEAFF
TGTGCCAGCTCACCGGGACAGGGGCAATTGAACACTGAAGCTTTCTTT
>.|.|TRBV6-5|TRBJ1-6
CAVWGGSNSPLHF
TGTGCCGTTTGGGGGGGGTCGAATTCACCCCTCCACTTT
>.|TRBD1|TRBV16|TRBJ1-1
CASSLLTGRRTEAFF
TGTGCCAGCAGCCTACTGACAGGGCGGAGAACTGAAGCTTTCTTT
>.|TRBD1|TRBV12-3/TRBV12-4|TRBJ1-1
CASSFRDRAGAFF
TGTGCCAGCAGTTTCCGGGACAGGGCCGGAGCTTTCTTT
>.|.|TRBV5-4|TRBJ2-5
CASSLAGRERETQYF
TGTGCCAGCAGCTTGGCAGGTCGAGAAAGAGAGACCCAGTACTTC
>.|.|TRBV7-2|TRBJ2-1
CASSLAVGGGEQFF
TGTGCCAGCAGCTTAGCGGTTGGGGGAGGTGAGCAGTTCTTC
>.|.|TRBV15|TRBJ2-7
CATSRDAGYEQYF
TGTGCCACCAGCAGAGATGCGGGTTACGAGCAGTACTTC
>.|TRBD1|TRBV5-1|TRBJ1-4
CASALGQGNEKLFF
TGCGCCAGCGCCCTCGGACAGGGTAATGAAAAACTGTTTTTT
>.|TRBD2|TRBV6-2/TRBV6-3|TRBJ2-5
CASSSSGLAGGIKTQYF
TGTGCCAGCAGTTCGAGCGGACTAGCGGGAGGTATCAAGACCCAGTACTTC
>.|.|TRBV6-5|TRBJ2-1
CASRQNYNEQFF
TGTGCCAGCAGACAGAACTACAATGAGCAGTTCTTC
>.|.|TRBV19|TRBJ2-3
CASSSSDTQYF
TGTGCCAGTAGCTCTTCGGATACGCAGTATTTT